This paragraph reports one T cell receptor beta chain. The V gene's germline CDR1 is MNHNS and CDR2 SASEGT. The CDR3 contains 16 residues. V shed 6 bases, J shed 7 bases, and the junction held 12 bases outside the gene matches. TCRdb fed the RT-PCR reads into MiXCR, producing one record per CDR3 protein. Seen here are about 960,000 distinct CDR3 sequences, 15% to 20% observed once, and the top ten hold 5% to 6.5%. The entry originates in a study of patients and donors after allogeneic stem cell transplantation. The chain is built from TRBV6-1 and TRBJ2-1, with 10 bases that match TRBD2. The TCR sequence derives from a human donor who was either an allogeneic HSCT recipient or a stem cell or donor lymphocyte infusion donor (not recorded which). It is not recorded whose cells these are; they may come from a transplant donor. Material for sequencing was blood, either unsorted or a sorted T cell fraction (not recorded which). CDR3 nucleotides: TGTGCCAGCAGGCTACTAGCGGGGTTTTTGGGGAATGAGCAGTTCTTC. It translates to CASRLLAGFLGNEQFF.